The 12 T cell receptor beta chains reported below all come from one sample, sequenced in a study of molecular identifiers for immune sequencing clone quantification. Using its own MiXCR run on the PCR reads, TCRdb lists one record per CDR3 protein. The sample lists about 2,300 distinct CDR3 sequences, 24% occurring once. Specimen: naive CD8+ T cells from blood, with Jurkat cell RNA spiked in. Subset meaning: FACS-sorted CD8+CD4-CCR7+CD45RA+ naive T cells. All receptors derive from a human donor in good health. Some libraries in this study had Jurkat cell RNA spiked in.

This clonotype is medium-sized (0.01 to 0.1%) in the sample. The CDR3 region is CASSTQRIQETQYF. The CDR3 bases are TGTGCCAGCAGCACTCAACGAATCCAAGAGACCCAGTACTTC. This chain connects TRBV7-9 to TRBJ2-5; D not resolved. Germline V gene lookup returns CDR1 SEHNR and CDR2 FQNEAQ (reference sequence). The CDR3 contains 14 residues. The germline V and J ends were trimmed by 5 bases and 1 base, with 11 bases remaining between them.

This clonotype was seen a handful of times. The chain recombines TRBV13 with TRBJ2-7; TRBD2 might be the D (5 bases). Germline CDR1 reads PRHDT; CDR2 reads FYEKMQ (reference sequence). The CDR3 runs to 15 residues. The V gene lost 1 base and the J gene lost 1 base, with 11 bases spanning the gap. The CDR3 region is CASSLAAGTSYEQYF. The DNA for the CDR3 is TGTGCCAGCAGCTTAGCGGCGGGCACATCCTACGAGCAGTACTTC.

Of note for this clonotype: A much larger clonotype is one base distant, so this may be a read error. The chain joins TRBV14 to TRBJ2-1; D might be TRBD1 or TRBD2, each matching 5 bases. The V gene lost 0 bases and the J gene lost 0 bases, with 15 bases spanning the gap. Germline-derived CDR1 and CDR2 are SGHDN and FVKESK. The CDR3 sequence is 18 residues long. Written as DNA, the CDR3 is TGTGCCAGCAGCCAAGATGGAACGGCAGGGAGCTCCTACAATGAGCAGTTCTTC. Amino acids: CASSQDGTAGSSYNEQFF.

This clonotype rates as medium-sized (0.01 to 0.1%). The chain uses TRBV7-9 and TRBJ1-1; 9 bases fit TRBD1. The CDR3 has 12 amino acids. V trimming: 5 bases; J trimming: 10 bases; junction bases outside the gene matches: 5. Germline V gene sequence: CDR1 SEHNR, CDR2 FQNEAQ (reference sequence). The CDR3 sequence: CASSLQGAPAFF. The CDR3, as DNA: TGTGCCAGCAGCCTACAGGGGGCCCCAGCTTTCTTT.

The rearrangement uses TRBV2 and TRBJ1-4; maybe TRBD1 (6 bases). Trimming shortened V by 10 bases and J by 8 bases, and 14 bases separated the two germline ends. The CDR3 is made up of 12 amino acids. Per germline, CDR1 SNHLY and CDR2 FYNNEI. The CDR3, as DNA: TGTGCCACCGTGGACAGTTCCGAAAAACTGTTTTTT. It translates to CATVDSSEKLFF. The full variable domain, its missing parts supplied by reference TRBV2 and TRBJ1-4, is EPEVTQTPSHQVTQMGQEVILRCVPISNHLYFYWYRQILGQKVEFLVSFYNNEISEKSEIFDDQFSVERPDGSNFTLKIRSTKLEDSAMYFCATVDSSEKLFFGSGTQLSVL.

This clonotype is medium-sized (0.01 to 0.1%) within its sample. One junction end disagrees with the germline gene, perhaps due to a read error. The chain combines TRBV12-3 or TRBV12-4 with TRBJ2-1, with TRBD2 matching over 8 bases. The CDR3 has 14 residues. The CDR3 sequence is CASSLAGGGFEQFF. The CDR3 DNA sequence: TGTGCCAGCAGTCTAGCGGGTGGAGGTTTTGAGCAGTTCTTC.

Judged by abundance, this clonotype is large (0.1 to 1%). The gene calls are TRBV7-9 and TRBJ2-7; D possibly matches TRBD1 or TRBD2 (7 bases each). Per germline, CDR1 SEHNR and CDR2 FQNEAQ (reference sequence). The CDR3 extends over 15 amino acids. The ends were cut back, 5 bases at V and 3 bases at J, with 17 bases in the middle. The CDR3 loop reads CASSQGGGTVYEQYF. The CDR3 DNA is TGTGCCAGCAGCCAGGGGGGGGGGACCGTCTACGAGCAGTACTTC.

As regards this clonotype: Compared with germline, one end of the junction differs, possibly owing to a read error. V and J are TRBV6-2 or TRBV6-3 and TRBJ2-7, with unresolved D. Germline V gives CDR1 MNHEY, CDR2 SVGEGT. The CDR3 extends over 11 amino acids. The chain's CDR3 is CASGYSYEQYF. CDR3 sequence (DNA): TGTGCCAGCGGTTATTCCTACGAGCAGTACTTC.

This clonotype is termed medium-sized. The V and J genes are TRBV7-2 and TRBJ2-3; possible D gene TRBD1, 6 bases. The CDR3 has 17 residues. V lost 6 bases to trimming and J lost 0 bases, with 19 bases between them. Germline V gene lookup returns CDR1 SGHTA and CDR2 FQGNSA. The CDR3 sequence: CASSTPRLDRSTDTQYF. CDR3 nucleotide sequence: TGTGCCAGCAGTACTCCCAGGTTGGACAGAAGCACAGATACGCAGTATTTT.

This clonotype is medium-sized in the sample. This chain joins TRBV4-1 and TRBJ2-4; possibly TRBD1 for D (5 bases). This CDR3 region has 15 residues. The V end was cut by 1 base, the J end by 8 bases, with 15 bases between. The germline V gene has CDR1 MGHRA and CDR2 YSYEKL. In DNA, the CDR3 is TGCGCCAGCAGCCAAGCCGACAGTCTGATAGACATTCAGTACTTC. It encodes CASSQADSLIDIQYF.

This clonotype rates as large. The gene calls are TRBV4-1 and TRBJ2-7; D remains ambiguous. The V end was cut by 1 base, the J end by 2 bases, with 15 bases between. CDR1 MGHRA and CDR2 YSYEKL come from the germline V gene. This CDR3 contains 16 residues. Written as DNA, the CDR3 is TGCGCCAGCAGCCAAGTCCAGGATGTGGGCCCCTACGAGCAGTACTTC. Translation gives CASSQVQDVGPYEQYF.

This clonotype rates as medium-sized. The chain uses TRBV4-3 and TRBJ1-1; D unclear. The CDR3 extends over 13 amino acids. Trimming shortened V by 4 bases and J by 5 bases, and 11 bases separated the two germline ends. Germline V gene sequence: CDR1 LGHNA, CDR2 YSLEER. CDR3 loop: CASSPEDRTEAFF. CDR3 bases: TGCGCCAGCAGCCCCGAAGATAGGACTGAAGCTTTCTTT.